These 13 T cell receptor beta chains were sequenced from one sample in a study of blood T cell repertoires in COVID-19. The protocol was immunoSEQ multiplex PCR, while the TCRdb copy is restricted to in-frame clones and leaves out a portion. The table records 46,000 or so clones, roughly 83% of them present only once. Sequencing was performed on peripheral blood. These receptors were taken from a human donor in a cohort sampled during active COVID-19.

The chain combines TRBV4-3 with TRBJ1-4; D not certain. CDR1 LGHNA and CDR2 YSLEER come from the germline V gene. The CDR3 spans 15 residues. Trimming removed 6 bases from V and 3 bases from J, with 14 bases in between. Here the CDR3 reads CASRQNSIANEKLFF. The CDR3 coding sequence is TGCGCCAGCAGACAAAACTCAATTGCTAATGAAAAACTGTTTTTT.

The V gene is TRBV19, the J gene TRBJ2-7, with TRBD2 as a possible D gene (5 bases). The CDR3 sequence is 15 residues long. Germline V gene data show CDR1 as LNHDA and CDR2 as SQIVND (reference sequence). Trimming removed 6 bases at V and 1 base at J, with 16 bases between. Here the CDR3 reads CASRDPDRGSYEQYF. For the CDR3, the DNA is TGTGCCAGTAGAGACCCAGATCGGGGATCCTACGAGCAGTACTTC.

CDR3 in DNA: TGTGCCAGCAGCTTAATGCGTGGACAGGGTCCAAGCTCCTACGAGCAGTACTTC. This encodes CASSLMRGQGPSSYEQYF. The chain has TRBV7-9 and TRBJ2-7; TRBD1 aligns across 8 bases. There are 18 residues in the CDR3. Germline loops: CDR1 SEHNR, CDR2 FQNEAQ (reference sequence). J was trimmed by 0 bases and V by 2 bases; bases with no gene match: 12.

This clone showed up just once. The J gene is TRBJ2-5, the V gene TRBV27; D call uncertain. Germline loops: CDR1 MNHEY, CDR2 SMNVEV (reference sequence). The ends were cut back, 1 base at V and 1 base at J, with 4 bases in the middle. CDR3 size: 13 residues. CDR3 loop: CASSLFLQETQYF. In DNA form, the CDR3 reads TGTGCCAGCAGTTTATTTCTCCAAGAGACCCAGTACTTC.

The chain links TRBV5-1 to TRBJ2-3; D not resolved. Germline V gives CDR1 SGHRS, CDR2 YFSETQ. CDR3 length: 14 residues. Deletions cut 0 bases from V and 0 bases from J, with 5 bases between. As DNA, the CDR3 is TGCGCCAGCAGCTTGGGACACAGCACAGATACGCAGTATTTT. Protein: CASSLGHSTDTQYF.

The chain combines TRBV5-8 with TRBJ2-7; TRBD1 agrees at 8 bases. CDR3 length: 15 amino acids. Germline V lookup: CDR1 SGHTS, CDR2 YDEGEE. J was trimmed by 5 bases and V by 4 bases; bases with no gene match: 11. CDR3 coding DNA: TGTGCCAGCAGCCAGCTATTCGGACAGGGCCACGAGCAGTACTTC. Translation gives CASSQLFGQGHEQYF.

The chain uses TRBV4-3 and TRBJ1-4; TRBD1 might be the D (5 bases). The CDR3 has 14 amino acids. The germline gives CDR1 LGHNA, CDR2 YSLEER. The V gene lost 4 bases and the J gene lost 3 bases, with 9 bases spanning the gap. The CDR3 nucleotides are TGCGCCAGCAGCCCGGGACTCCCTAATGAAAAACTGTTTTTT. This encodes CASSPGLPNEKLFF.

J is TRBJ2-6 and V is TRBV3-1 (or the pseudogene TRBV3-2); TRBD1 agrees at 9 bases. CDR1 is LGHDT and CDR2 is YNNKEL in the germline V gene (reference sequence). The CDR3 spans 19 residues. J was trimmed by 0 bases and V by 1 base; bases with no gene match: 7. The CDR3 spells CASSQGFGQGTSGANVLTF. The CDR3 bases are TGTGCCAGCAGCCAAGGTTTCGGACAGGGGACCTCTGGGGCCAACGTCCTGACTTTC.

This clone is a singleton in its sample. The chain has TRBV28 and TRBJ1-3; no definite D call. The CDR3 runs to 17 residues. Germline V gives CDR1 MDHEN, CDR2 SYDVKM. Trimming left V 2 bases short and J 0 bases short, with 14 bases between. The CDR3 region is CASSLGRVRTSGNTIYF. CDR3 bases: TGTGCCAGCAGTTTAGGGCGGGTCCGAACCTCTGGAAACACCATATATTTT.

The gene calls are TRBV5-1 and TRBJ1-4; 11 bases map to TRBD1. The CDR3 extends over 17 amino acids. Germline V CDR1 and CDR2: SGHRS, YFSETQ. Unmatched junction bases numbered 13, after V lost 4 bases and J lost 8 bases. The CDR3 is CASSLSGGQGAGEKLFF. In nucleotides, the CDR3 is TGCGCCAGCAGCCTATCGGGCGGACAGGGGGCAGGAGAAAAACTGTTTTTT.

This chain's CDR3 is CASSTGVGRGGYEQYF. CDR3 coding DNA: TGTGCCAGCAGCACAGGAGTGGGCAGGGGTGGCTACGAGCAGTACTTC. The chain couples TRBV7-2 to TRBJ2-7; possible D gene TRBD1, 6 bases. V was trimmed by 5 bases and J by 3 bases, leaving 20 bases between them. The germline CDR1 and CDR2 sequences are SGHTA and FQGNSA. CDR3 size: 16 residues.

J is TRBJ1-2 and V is TRBV27; D remains ambiguous. The V end was cut by 6 bases, the J end by 5 bases, with 7 bases between. Looked up from germline, CDR1 is MNHEY and CDR2 is SMNVEV (reference sequence). This CDR3 is built from 11 residues. The CDR3 region is CASSPGYGYTF. CDR3 bases: TGTGCCAGCAGCCCGGGGTATGGCTACACCTTC.

This chain links TRBV11-3 with TRBJ1-1; D uncertain. This CDR3 contains 13 residues. The V gene's germline CDR1 is SGHNT and CDR2 YENEEA. With 5 bases removed from V and 1 base from J, the gap between germline ends came to 8 bases. The CDR3 region is CASSVGSNTEAFF. The CDR3 nucleotides are TGTGCCAGCAGCGTCGGGTCGAACACTGAAGCTTTCTTT. Variable domain in full (rest from reference TRBV11-3 and TRBJ1-1): EAGVVQSPRYKIIEKKQPVAFWCNPISGHNTLYWYLQNLGQGPELLIRYENEEAVDDSQLPKDRFSAERLKGVDSTLKIQPAELGDSAVYLCASSVGSNTEAFFGQGTRLTVV.